These 20 T cell receptor beta chains originate from one sample sequenced in a study of patients and donors after allogeneic stem cell transplantation. TCRdb reprocessed the RT-PCR reads via MiXCR and lists one record per CDR3 protein. The sample lists over 150,000 distinct CDR3 sequences; 41% were seen once. The material sequenced was blood, either unsorted or a sorted T cell fraction (not recorded which). These receptors were taken from a human donor who was either an allogeneic HSCT recipient or a stem cell or donor lymphocyte infusion donor (not recorded which). It is not recorded whose cells these are; they may come from a transplant donor.

V is TRBV28 and J is TRBJ2-5, with D unclear. The CDR3 loop spans 13 amino acids. V lost 5 bases and J 3 bases, leaving 10 bases between the germline ends. CDR1 and CDR2 (germline): MDHEN, SYDVKM. CDR3 loop: CASSPGEKETQYF. The CDR3 nucleotides read TGTGCCAGCAGTCCCGGTGAAAAAGAGACCCAGTACTTC.

The chain is built from TRBV20-1 and TRBJ1-1; D is possibly TRBD1 (5 bases). The CDR3 extends over 16 amino acids. V gave up 0 bases and J gave up 1 base, with 15 bases separating them. In germline, CDR1 is DFQATT, CDR2 SNEGSKA (reference sequence). CDR3 protein: CSAREFQGRGNTEAFF. The CDR3 nucleotides are TGCAGTGCTAGAGAATTCCAGGGAAGGGGGAACACTGAAGCTTTCTTT.

The rearrangement joins TRBV5-6 to TRBJ2-5; D not resolved. The V and J ends lost 4 bases and 2 bases respectively, with 15 bases between them. The CDR3 spans 15 residues. The germline CDR1 and CDR2 sequences are SGHDT and YYEEEE. The CDR3 nucleotides read TGTGCCAGCAGCCCCCTCGGTTCAGGACAAGAGACCCAGTACTTC. This codes for CASSPLGSGQETQYF.

This clonotype was counted a few times. The chain employs TRBV5-6 and TRBJ1-1; D not resolved. Germline lookup yields CDR1 SGHDT and CDR2 YYEEEE. CDR3 length equals 12 residues. V was pared by 4 bases and J by 7 bases, with 11 bases between. CDR3 sequence: CASSPWGVEAFF. The CDR3 DNA follows: TGTGCCAGCAGCCCCTGGGGAGTTGAAGCTTTCTTT.

This clonotype was picked up a small number of times. One junction end does not reproduce the germline sequence, and a read error may be involved. J is TRBJ1-3 and V is TRBV9; D ambiguous. The CDR3 loop spans 14 amino acids. Germline CDR1 reads SGDLS; CDR2 reads YYNGEE. In DNA, the CDR3 is TGTGCCAGCAGCATTGGGCACGTTGGAGACACCATATATTTT. This gives the protein CASSIGHVGDTIYF. Full variable domain (rest looked up from reference TRBV9 and TRBJ1-3): DSGVTQTPKHLITATGQRVTLRCSPRSGDLSVYWYQQSLDQGLQFLIQYYNGEERAKGNILERFSAQQFPDLHSELNLSSLELGDSALYFCASSIGHVGDTIYFGEGSWLTVV.

This clonotype was counted only a few times. The V gene is TRBV29-1, the J gene TRBJ2-7; D ambiguous. CDR1 is SQVTM, CDR2 ANQGSEA, per germline. There are 13 residues in the CDR3. V lost 0 bases and J lost 1, with 7 bases in between. CDR3 nucleotide sequence: TGCAGCGTTGAAGATGGAGCTTCCTACGAGCAGTACTTC. The encoded protein is CSVEDGASYEQYF.

The rearrangement links TRBV21-1 to TRBJ2-3. TRBV21-1 is termed a pseudogene. CDR3 length equals 12 residues. The CDR3 sequence is CASSKGTDTQYF. Here the CDR3 DNA reads TGTGCCAGCAGCAAAGGAACAGATACGCAGTATTTT.

J is TRBJ2-5 and V is TRBV12-3 or TRBV12-4; TRBD2 agrees at 10 bases. CDR3 size: 17 residues. After removal of 2 bases from V and 7 bases from J, the junction contained 13 bases not matched to a gene. CDR3 sequence: CASSLSLAGVGPGTQYF. The DNA for the CDR3 is TGTGCCAGCAGTTTAAGTCTAGCGGGAGTAGGGCCAGGGACCCAGTACTTC.

The chain couples TRBV28 to TRBJ1-2; D is ambiguous. Per germline, CDR1 MDHEN and CDR2 SYDVKM. The V end lost 6 bases, the J end lost 3 bases, and 11 bases lay between the germline ends. The CDR3 length is 13 residues. The CDR3 loop is CASSLGPHYGYTF. DNA of the CDR3: TGTGCCAGCAGCCTCGGGCCCCACTATGGCTACACCTTC.

There are a few counts of this clonotype. The rearrangement uses TRBV5-6 and TRBJ1-5; TRBD1 aligns across 8 bases. Looked up from germline, CDR1 is SGHDT and CDR2 is YYEEEE. The ends lost 1 base at V and 7 bases at J; junction bases unmatched: 7. There are 15 residues in the CDR3. The CDR3 loop reads CASSLSAGGVQPQHF. CDR3 nucleotides: TGTGCCAGCAGCTTGTCGGCAGGGGGCGTCCAGCCCCAGCATTTT.

This clonotype was seen a few times. The rearrangement joins TRBV6-1 to TRBJ1-2, with D perhaps TRBD1 (6 bases). Germline loops: CDR1 MNHNS, CDR2 SASEGT. With 0 bases removed from V and 5 bases from J, the gap between germline ends came to 10 bases. The length of the CDR3 is 14 residues. CDR3 sequence reads: CASSEAWGAYGYTF. In DNA form, the CDR3 reads TGTGCCAGCAGTGAAGCATGGGGGGCGTATGGCTACACCTTC.

The chain recombines TRBV24-1 with TRBJ2-2, with D possibly matching TRBD2 (6 bases). The CDR3 runs 13 residues. Germline loops: CDR1 KGHDR, CDR2 SFDVKD. CDR3 residues: CAVRERDTGELFF. The CDR3, as DNA: TGTGCAGTACGGGAGAGGGACACCGGGGAGCTGTTTTTT.

The chain carries TRBV12-3 or TRBV12-4 and TRBJ2-2; no firm D call. V lost 7 bases and J 0 bases, leaving 9 bases between the germline ends. This CDR3 has 14 residues. CDR3 sequence: CASIEVANTGELFF. The CDR3 DNA reads as TGTGCCAGCATCGAGGTCGCGAACACCGGGGAGCTGTTTTTT.

The rearrangement joins TRBV7-3 to TRBJ2-2, with TRBD2 matching 10 bases. Germline loops: CDR1 SGHTA, CDR2 FQGTGA. Trimming cost V 2 bases and J 6 bases; bases outside gene matches: 9. The length of the CDR3 is 17 residues. In nucleotides, the CDR3 is TGTGCCAGCAGCTTATTAGGAGGAAGCGGGAGGGCCGGGGAGCTGTTTTTT. Its protein product is CASSLLGGSGRAGELFF.

The chain links TRBV12-3 or TRBV12-4 to TRBJ1-2; 9 nucleotides line up with TRBD1. Germline trimming cut 4 bases from V and 4 bases from J; bases unmatched to any gene: 4. This CDR3 is 14 amino acids long. The CDR3: CASSSGDRAYGYTF. The CDR3 nucleotides read TGTGCCAGCAGTTCCGGGGACAGGGCCTATGGCTACACCTTC.

The table lists this clonotype with a few counts. The chain has TRBV7-2 and TRBJ1-5; perhaps TRBD1 as D (6 bases). V was clipped by 4 bases and J by 7 bases, with 11 bases between them. The CDR3 length is 13 residues. The V gene's germline CDR1 is SGHTA and CDR2 FQGNSA. CDR3 nucleotide sequence: TGTGCCAGCAGCTCACAGGGAGGACAGCCCCAGCATTTT. Amino acid sequence: CASSSQGGQPQHF.

V and J are TRBV14 and TRBJ1-1; D not certain. V lost 4 bases and J lost 4, with 7 bases in between. From germline, CDR1 is SGHDN and CDR2 FVKESK. CDR3 length equals 12 residues. The CDR3 bases are TGTGCCAGCAGCCCCAGGTCCACTGAAGCTTTCTTT. Encoded protein: CASSPRSTEAFF.

This clonotype showed up just a few times. The genes are TRBV2 and TRBJ2-7; possibly TRBD1 for D (5 bases). V gave up 6 bases and J gave up 5 bases, with 17 bases separating them. Germline CDR1 is SNHLY and CDR2 is FYNNEI. There are 14 residues in the CDR3. The CDR3 sequence: CASSSTGVYDEQYF. The CDR3 DNA reads TGTGCCAGCAGCTCCACAGGTGTTTATGACGAGCAGTACTTC.

This chain uses TRBV29-1 with TRBJ2-5, with TRBD1 matching over 9 bases. Germline-derived CDR1 and CDR2 are SQVTM and ANQGSEA. After removal of 7 bases from V and 1 base from J, the junction contained 7 bases not matched to a gene. The CDR3 runs 14 residues. CDR3 protein: CSAPGTGTQETQYF. The CDR3, as DNA: TGCAGCGCTCCCGGGACAGGGACCCAAGAGACCCAGTACTTC.

V and J are TRBV9 and TRBJ2-3; D may be TRBD2 (5 bases). From germline, CDR1 is SGDLS and CDR2 YYNGEE. The CDR3 runs 17 residues. V gave up 0 bases and J gave up 0 bases, with 14 bases separating them. CDR3 loop: CASSVVGAAISTDTQYF. In nucleotides, the CDR3 is TGTGCCAGCAGCGTAGTGGGAGCGGCCATAAGCACAGATACGCAGTATTTT.